A single T cell receptor (beta chain) is shown here with its context. Its antigen is undetermined. Regions amplified from RNA transcripts were the TCR beta CDR3 regions. The HTBI primer set drove a first-round RT-PCR of the TCR CDR3. One entry per CDR3 protein results from TCRdb running MiXCR on the multiplex PCR reads. The top ten hold around 10% of the sample, which has over 300,000 distinct CDR3 sequences, over 11% seen once. This sample is part of a study of T cells in Graves' hyperthyroidism and ophthalmopathy. The CDR3 is made up of 14 amino acids. Germline V gene data show CDR1 as SQVTM and CDR2 as ANQGSEA. The V end lost 0 bases, the J end lost 0 bases, and 7 bases lay between the germline ends. Study findings and constraints: Most clonotypes that expanded in the thyroid above 0.001 also showed up in blood.

The rearrangement links TRBV29-1 to TRBJ2-3; tentatively, D is TRBD2 (5 bases). The receptor was derived from a woman in her sixties with Graves' hyperthyroidism. Material: blood. CDR3 sequence reads: CSVEDSVSTDTQYF. The CDR3 bases are TGCAGCGTTGAAGATAGCGTAAGCACAGATACGCAGTATTTT.